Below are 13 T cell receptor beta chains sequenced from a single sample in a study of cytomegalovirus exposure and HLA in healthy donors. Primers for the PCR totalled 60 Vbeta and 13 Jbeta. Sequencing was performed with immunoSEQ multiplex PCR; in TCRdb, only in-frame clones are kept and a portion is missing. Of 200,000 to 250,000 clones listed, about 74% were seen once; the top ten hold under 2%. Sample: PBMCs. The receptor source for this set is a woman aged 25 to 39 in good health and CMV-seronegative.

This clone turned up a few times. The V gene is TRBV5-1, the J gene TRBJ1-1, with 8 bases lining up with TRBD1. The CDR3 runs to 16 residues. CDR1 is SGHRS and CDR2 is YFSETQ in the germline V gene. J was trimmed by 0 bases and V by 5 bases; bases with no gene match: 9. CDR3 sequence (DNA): TGCGCCAGCAGACCGCCCAACAGGGGGGTGAACACTGAAGCTTTCTTT. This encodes CASRPPNRGVNTEAFF.

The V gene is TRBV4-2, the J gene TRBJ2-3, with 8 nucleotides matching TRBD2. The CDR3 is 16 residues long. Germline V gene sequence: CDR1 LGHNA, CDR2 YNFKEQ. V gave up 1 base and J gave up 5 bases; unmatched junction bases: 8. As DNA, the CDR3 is TGTGCCAGCAGCCAAGTACAGCGGGAGAGTATAGATACGCAGTATTTT. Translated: CASSQVQRESIDTQYF.

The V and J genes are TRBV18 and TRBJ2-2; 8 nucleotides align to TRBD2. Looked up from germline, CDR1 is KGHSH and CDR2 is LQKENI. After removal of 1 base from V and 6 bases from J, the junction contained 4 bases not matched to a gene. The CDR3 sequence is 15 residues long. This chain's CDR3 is CASSPLAGLAGELFF. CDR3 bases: TGTGCCAGCTCACCACTAGCGGGACTGGCCGGGGAGCTGTTTTTT.

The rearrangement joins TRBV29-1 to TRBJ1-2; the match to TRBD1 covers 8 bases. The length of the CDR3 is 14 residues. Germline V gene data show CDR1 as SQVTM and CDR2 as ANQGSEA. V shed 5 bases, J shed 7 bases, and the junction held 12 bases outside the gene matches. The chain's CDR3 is CSVSGTGVFSGYTF. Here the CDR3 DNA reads TGCAGCGTTAGCGGGACAGGTGTTTTTAGTGGCTACACCTTC.

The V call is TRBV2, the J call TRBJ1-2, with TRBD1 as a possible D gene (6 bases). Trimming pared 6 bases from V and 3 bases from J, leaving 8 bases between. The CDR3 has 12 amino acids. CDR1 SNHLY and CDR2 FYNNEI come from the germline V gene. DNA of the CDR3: TGTGCCAGCAGCAGACAGGACTATGGCTACACCTTC. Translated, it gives CASSRQDYGYTF.

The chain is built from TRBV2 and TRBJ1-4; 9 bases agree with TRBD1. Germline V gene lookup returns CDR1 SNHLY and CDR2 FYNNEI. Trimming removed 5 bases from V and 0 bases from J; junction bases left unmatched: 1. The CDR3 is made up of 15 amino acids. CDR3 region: CASSRDRATNEKLFF. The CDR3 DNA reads TGTGCCAGCAGTCGGGACAGGGCAACTAATGAAAAACTGTTTTTT.

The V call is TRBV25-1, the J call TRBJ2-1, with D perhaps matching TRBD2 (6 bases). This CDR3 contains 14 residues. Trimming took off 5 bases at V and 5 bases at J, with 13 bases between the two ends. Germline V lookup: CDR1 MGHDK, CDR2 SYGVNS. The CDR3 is CASSRSGDNNEQFF. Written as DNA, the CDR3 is TGTGCCAGCAGTCGTAGCGGAGATAACAATGAGCAGTTCTTC. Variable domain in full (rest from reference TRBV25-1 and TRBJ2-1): EADIYQTPRYLVIGTGKKITLECSQTMGHDKMYWYQQDPGMELHLIHYSYGVNSTEKGDLSSESTVSRIRTEHFPLTLESARPSHTSQYLCASSRSGDNNEQFFGPGTRLTVL.

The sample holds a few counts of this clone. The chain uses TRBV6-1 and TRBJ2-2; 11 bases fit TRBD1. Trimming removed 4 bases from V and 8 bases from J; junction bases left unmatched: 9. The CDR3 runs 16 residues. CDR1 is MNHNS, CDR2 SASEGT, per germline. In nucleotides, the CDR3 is TGTGCCAGCAGTGTCATGGGGACAGGGGGAACAGGGGAGCTGTTTTTT. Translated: CASSVMGTGGTGELFF.

CDR3 coding DNA: TGTGCCAGCAGTGGAAGGAGCGGGTCCGGGGAGCTGTTTTTT. This codes for CASSGRSGSGELFF. The rearrangement links TRBV2 to TRBJ2-2; D possibly corresponds to TRBD2 (6 bases). Looked up from germline, CDR1 is SNHLY and CDR2 is FYNNEI. This CDR3 spans 14 amino acids. The V gene lost 4 bases and the J gene lost 6 bases, with 12 bases spanning the gap.

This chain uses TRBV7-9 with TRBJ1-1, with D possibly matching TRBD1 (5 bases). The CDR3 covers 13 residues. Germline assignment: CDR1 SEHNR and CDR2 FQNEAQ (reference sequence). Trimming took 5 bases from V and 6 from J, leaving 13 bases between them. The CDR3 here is CASSPAGGAEAFF. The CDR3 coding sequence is TGTGCCAGCAGCCCCGCGGGGGGTGCTGAAGCTTTCTTT.

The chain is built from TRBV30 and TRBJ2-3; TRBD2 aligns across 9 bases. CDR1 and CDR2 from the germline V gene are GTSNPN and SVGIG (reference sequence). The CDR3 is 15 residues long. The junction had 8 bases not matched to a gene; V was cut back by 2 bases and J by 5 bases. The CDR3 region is CAWSQIAGEVDTQYF. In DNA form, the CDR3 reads TGTGCCTGGAGTCAAATAGCGGGAGAAGTAGATACGCAGTATTTT.

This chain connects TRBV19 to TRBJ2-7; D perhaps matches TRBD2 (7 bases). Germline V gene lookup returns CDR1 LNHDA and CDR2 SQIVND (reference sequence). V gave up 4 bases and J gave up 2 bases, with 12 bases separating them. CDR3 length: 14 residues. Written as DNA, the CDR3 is TGTGCCAGTAGTAAGGGGGGGCTTACCTACGAGCAGTACTTC. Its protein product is CASSKGGLTYEQYF.

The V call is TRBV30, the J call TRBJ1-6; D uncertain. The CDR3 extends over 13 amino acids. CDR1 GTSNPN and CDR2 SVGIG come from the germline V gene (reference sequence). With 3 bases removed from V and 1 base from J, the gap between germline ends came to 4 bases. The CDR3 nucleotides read TGTGCCTGGAGCGAGTCCTATAATTCACCCCTCCACTTT. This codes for CAWSESYNSPLHF.